This section outlines one TCR beta chain sequence together with its context. These data originate in a study of blood T cell repertoires in COVID-19. Turning to the study itself: Some COVID-19 samples were acute and others convalescent; all came from the United States, Italy and Spain. The analysed material was cDNA or gDNA that came from T cells, B-cell-depleted T cells, or PBMCs.

Authors' data handling: By means of reference gene primer amplification, nucleated cell counts were estimated. Assay: immunoSEQ multiplex PCR; the TCRdb copy retains only in-frame clones and omits some. V, J and clone size were drawn from that table, and D and trimming were deduced from the DNA. The table has roughly 250,000 clones, 82% seen once. This CDR3 contains 14 residues. Germline loops: CDR1 SGHVS, CDR2 FQNEAQ. The J segment lost 1 base and the V segment lost 2 bases, leaving 1 base of the junction unmatched. The sequencing input was peripheral blood. This TCR was recovered from a woman older than 75 with active or convalescent COVID-19. V gene TRBV7-8 combines with J gene TRBJ2-5; 7 bases agree with TRBD2. The CDR3 sequence is CASSLWGGQETQYF. CDR3 bases: TGTGCCAGCAGCTTATGGGGGGGCCAAGAGACCCAGTACTTC.